These 16 T cell receptor beta chains were all obtained from the same sample, sequenced in a study of OX40 agonist ivuxolimab in advanced cancers. Using immunoSEQ multiplex PCR, the repertoire was profiled, and TCRdb retains in-frame clones only, with some absent. The repertoire has 80,000 or so clones, roughly nine tenths of them found once; the top ten carry nearly 8%. The sequences come from CD4+ or CD8+ T cells sorted from blood, collected in a trial of the OX40 agonist ivuxolimab. The receptors here all came from an adult with an advanced solid tumor such as melanoma, head and neck, liver or kidney cancer.

V and J are TRBV7-2 and TRBJ1-4; 10 bases map to TRBD1. There are 15 residues in the CDR3. Losses at the gene ends were 3 bases for V and 5 bases for J; bases not matched to a gene: 3. Germline V lookup: CDR1 SGHTA, CDR2 FQGNSA. The CDR3 loop reads CASSLGQGKNEKLFF. The CDR3 bases are TGTGCCAGCAGCTTGGGACAGGGGAAGAATGAAAAACTGTTTTTT. Full variable domain (missing parts from reference TRBV7-2 and TRBJ1-4): GAGVSQSPSNKVTEKGKDVELRCDPISGHTALYWYRQSLGQGLEFLIYFQGNSAPDKSGLPSDRFSAERTGGSVSTLTIQRTQQEDSAVYLCASSLGQGKNEKLFFGSGTQLSVL.

V gene TRBV4-1 combines with J gene TRBJ1-5, with a possible D match to TRBD1 (6 bases). The length of the CDR3 is 15 residues. The V end was cut by 10 bases, the J end by 0 bases, with 16 bases between. Germline V gives CDR1 MGHRA, CDR2 YSYEKL. The DNA of the CDR3 is TGCGCCACCACCGACAGGCCGAATAGCAATCAGCCCCAGCATTTT. Its translation: CATTDRPNSNQPQHF.

The rearrangement joins TRBV15 to TRBJ1-2; the D is unclear. This CDR3 has 14 amino acids. The germline gives CDR1 LNHNV, CDR2 YYDKDF (reference sequence). The V end was cut by 0 bases, the J end by 3 bases, with 8 bases between. CDR3 in amino acids: CATSRDDRHYGYTF. Here the CDR3 DNA reads TGTGCCACCAGCAGAGACGACCGACACTATGGCTACACCTTC.

In regard to this clone: Additional DNA sequences in this sample encode the identical CDR3. The V call is TRBV5-1, the J call TRBJ1-5; TRBD1 is a possible D gene (5 bases). The CDR3 runs 14 residues. Germline-derived CDR1 and CDR2 are SGHRS and YFSETQ. Deletions cut 1 base from V and 1 base from J, with 6 bases between. CDR3 DNA sequence: TGCGCCAGCAGCTTGTCAGGGAGCAATCAGCCCCAGCATTTT. The encoded protein is CASSLSGSNQPQHF.

The genes are TRBV19 and TRBJ2-7; TRBD1 matches at 9 bases. The CDR3 has 16 residues. The germline V gene encodes CDR1 LNHDA and CDR2 SQIVND (reference sequence). Trimming took 5 bases from V and 3 from J; bases not matched to a gene: 11. Written as DNA, the CDR3 is TGTGCCAGTAGTTCCTTAGGGACAGGGTACAACTACGAGCAGTACTTC. It codes for CASSSLGTGYNYEQYF.

This clone has a handful of counts. The chain links TRBV4-1 to TRBJ2-7; D is ambiguous. Between the trimmed V and J ends, which lost 0 bases and 5 bases, there was a span of 8 bases. The CDR3 has 13 residues. Germline CDR1 reads MGHRA; CDR2 reads YSYEKL. The CDR3 here is CASSQDREDEQYF. The CDR3 nucleotides read TGCGCCAGCAGCCAAGATCGAGAGGACGAGCAGTACTTC.

The chain recombines TRBV19 with TRBJ1-5; D gene unclear. Germline V lookup: CDR1 LNHDA, CDR2 SQIVND (reference sequence). The CDR3 consists of 14 residues. V shed 7 bases and J shed 4 bases, with 14 bases lying between them. The DNA of the CDR3 is TGTGCCAGTAAAGAAGGATCGAATAATCAGCCCCAGCATTTT. Translation gives CASKEGSNNQPQHF.

V is TRBV5-1 and J is TRBJ2-7, with a tentative D call TRBD1 (6 bases). Between the trimmed V and J ends, which lost 2 bases and 7 bases, there was a span of 16 bases. The CDR3 consists of 14 residues. Germline V gives CDR1 SGHRS, CDR2 YFSETQ. The CDR3 DNA follows: TGCGCCAGCAGCTTTGGTTACAGGGACGGGGAGCAGTACTTC. Amino acids: CASSFGYRDGEQYF.

The chain recombines TRBV11-2 with TRBJ2-1; 7 positions match TRBD2. Germline V lookup: CDR1 SGHAT, CDR2 FQNNGV. Trimming at V came to 5 bases and at J to 3 bases, leaving 10 bases not matched to a gene. The CDR3 sequence is 16 residues long. The CDR3 protein is CASSRKTSALYNEQFF. The CDR3 DNA reads as TGTGCCAGCAGCCGAAAAACTAGCGCCCTCTACAATGAGCAGTTCTTC.

This rearrangement joins TRBV2 to TRBJ2-2; possibly TRBD1 for D (5 bases). CDR3 length: 15 residues. Deletions cut 6 bases from V and 4 bases from J, with 15 bases between. CDR1 is SNHLY and CDR2 is FYNNEI in the germline V gene. The CDR3 loop reads CASRATVGGTGELFF. The CDR3 DNA reads TGTGCCAGCAGAGCGACAGTTGGTGGCACCGGGGAGCTGTTTTTT. The full variable domain, completed using reference TRBV2 and TRBJ2-2, is EPEVTQTPSHQVTQMGQEVILRCVPISNHLYFYWYRQILGQKVEFLVSFYNNEISEKSEIFDDQFSVERPDGSNFTLKIRSTKLEDSAMYFCASRATVGGTGELFFGEGSRLTVL.

V is TRBV27 and J is TRBJ1-6; a possible D gene is TRBD1 (5 bases). CDR1 is MNHEY, CDR2 SMNVEV, per germline (reference sequence). The ends were cut back, 3 bases at V and 7 bases at J, with 10 bases in the middle. CDR3 length: 14 amino acids. The CDR3 protein is CASSFLRANSPLHF. Written as DNA, the CDR3 is TGTGCCAGCAGTTTTCTCAGGGCCAATTCACCCCTCCACTTT.

This rearrangement joins TRBV18 to TRBJ1-5; 9 bases align to TRBD1. CDR3 length: 14 residues. The junction had 3 bases not matched to a gene; V was cut back by 3 bases and J by 6 bases. Germline V gives CDR1 KGHSH, CDR2 LQKENI. The DNA of the CDR3 is TGTGCCAGCTCACCCACAGGGGGCGGTCAGCCCCAGCATTTT. This sequence encodes CASSPTGGGQPQHF.

Here the CDR3 DNA reads TGTGCCAGCAGTTCACAACTTACAGGCTACACCTTC. It specifies CASSSQLTGYTF. The chain recombines TRBV28 with TRBJ1-2; D unresolved. V was shortened by 4 bases and J by 8 bases, with 11 bases between the two germline ends. The CDR3 consists of 12 residues. Per germline, CDR1 MDHEN and CDR2 SYDVKM.

This sequence joins TRBV14 and TRBJ1-2; a possible D gene is TRBD1 (6 bases). The CDR3 contains 16 residues. Trimming removed 5 bases at V and 4 bases at J, with 20 bases between. CDR1 and CDR2 from the germline V gene are SGHDN and FVKESK. CDR3 bases: TGTGCCAGCAGCATAAGAGGGGGACTAAGTCCCTATGGCTACACCTTC. It translates to CASSIRGGLSPYGYTF.

The V gene is TRBV5-1, the J gene TRBJ1-1; TRBD1 might be the D (5 bases). From germline, CDR1 is SGHRS and CDR2 YFSETQ. V lost 2 bases to trimming and J lost 0 bases, with 14 bases between them. This CDR3 has 16 residues. In nucleotides, the CDR3 is TGCGCCAGCAGCTTTGCCCCTCGGGGGGTGAACACTGAAGCTTTCTTT. It specifies CASSFAPRGVNTEAFF.

This clone is a singleton in its sample. This chain links TRBV18 with TRBJ2-7; D unresolved. Germline lookup yields CDR1 KGHSH and CDR2 LQKENI. This CDR3 comprises 13 residues. With 3 bases removed from V and 5 bases from J, the gap between germline ends came to 11 bases. This CDR3 is CASSPKRGDEQYF. The CDR3 nucleotides read TGTGCCAGCTCACCTAAAAGAGGAGACGAGCAGTACTTC. Together with reference TRBV18 and TRBJ2-7, the CDR3 gives the full variable domain: NAGVMQNPRHLVRRRGQEARLRCSPMKGHSHVYWYRQLPEEGLKFMVYLQKENIIDESGMPKERFSAEFPKEGPSILRIQQVVRGDSAAYFCASSPKRGDEQYFGPGTRLTVT.